Reported below is one TCR beta chain. A sample-barcoded 5' primer and a J-beta primer mix were used in a second PCR of roughly 6 to 11 cycles. TCRdb passed the 5' RACE reads through MiXCR, listing each CDR3 protein once. This table holds some 1.4 million distinct CDR3 sequences, 40% to 50% found once. The data were taken from a study of blood T cells in healthy people across ages. V lost 0 bases and J lost 3; bases outside the gene matches: 8. The CDR3 consists of 17 residues. The germline CDR1 and CDR2 sequences are KGHSY and FQNENV. Sequenced input: blood. This receptor was identified in a woman aged 18-30 years in good health. This rearrangement joins TRBV16 to TRBJ2-3; 8 bases are a match to TRBD2. For the CDR3, the DNA is TGTGCCAGCAGCCAATCTCGGGCCAGCGGGGGAACAGATACGCAGTATTTT. As protein: CASSQSRASGGTDTQYF.